These 10 T cell receptor beta chains came from one sample sequenced in a study of T-cell reconstitution after alpha-beta-depleted transplantation in children. During its preparation, the TCRbeta library received unique molecular identifiers. TCRdb reanalysed the PCR reads using MiXCR and keeps one entry per CDR3 protein. The data contain 500,000 to 600,000 distinct CDR3 sequences, over 25% of them singletons. Material: PBMCs, obtained before TCRalphabeta/CD19-depleted stem cell transplant. These receptors originate from a boy under two years old with Wiskott-Aldrich syndrome, due to receive a stem cell transplant.

V is TRBV5-1 and J is TRBJ2-1, with TRBD2 matching over 7 bases. Per the germline V gene, CDR1 is SGHRS and CDR2 is YFSETQ. Germline trimming cut 4 bases from V and 1 base from J; bases unmatched to any gene: 5. This CDR3 region has 15 residues. CDR3 region: CASSREAGSYNEQFF. DNA for the CDR3: TGCGCCAGCAGCCGCGAAGCGGGATCCTACAATGAGCAGTTCTTC. Complete variable domain (other parts from reference TRBV5-1 and TRBJ2-1): KAGVTQTPRYLIKTRGQQVTLSCSPISGHRSVSWYQQTPGQGLQFLFEYFSETQRNKGNFPGRFSGRQFSNSRSEMNVSTLELGDSALYLCASSREAGSYNEQFFGPGTRLTVL.

This clonotype occurred a few times. The genes are TRBV3-1 and TRBJ2-5, with TRBD2 matching over 14 bases. This CDR3 contains 16 residues. Germline-derived CDR1 and CDR2 are LGHDT and YNNKEL (reference sequence). The V and J ends lost 4 bases and 4 bases, in that order; junction bases with no gene match: 5. The CDR3 spells CASSPRLAGGIETQYF. The CDR3 coding sequence is TGTGCCAGCAGCCCGCGACTAGCGGGAGGGATAGAGACCCAGTACTTC.

This clonotype came up a few times. The rearrangement links TRBV28 to TRBJ2-6, with 11 bases matching TRBD1. Germline V gene sequence: CDR1 MDHEN, CDR2 SYDVKM. V dropped 5 bases and J dropped 7; count of bases not matched to a gene: 4. CDR3 length equals 15 residues. CDR3 bases: TGTGCCAGCAGTACTGGGACAGGGGGAGCCAACGTCCTGACTTTC. This gives the protein CASSTGTGGANVLTF.

As DNA, the CDR3 is TGCGCCAGCAGCTCACAAACACTAGCGGGGGTTGGCAATGAGCAGTTCTTC. It translates to CASSSQTLAGVGNEQFF. This sequence joins TRBV5-1 and TRBJ2-1; 11 bases align to TRBD2. J gave up 6 bases and V 3 bases, and 11 bases lay outside the gene matches. The CDR3 runs to 17 residues. Germline CDR1 reads SGHRS; CDR2 reads YFSETQ.

The chain links TRBV20-1 to TRBJ2-1; TRBD2 agrees at 7 bases. This CDR3 is built from 16 residues. CDR1 DFQATT and CDR2 SNEGSKA come from the germline V gene (reference sequence). Trimming took 2 bases from V and 0 from J; bases not matched to a gene: 7. The chain's CDR3 is CSARTLTSVSYNEQFF. In nucleotides, the CDR3 is TGCAGTGCTAGAACACTCACTAGCGTCTCCTACAATGAGCAGTTCTTC.

The chain joins TRBV20-1 to TRBJ2-2; the D gene is possibly TRBD1 (5 bases). V was cut by 4 bases and J by 2 bases, with 8 bases left in between. Germline V CDR1 and CDR2: DFQATT, SNEGSKA (reference sequence). This CDR3 is 13 amino acids long. The CDR3 sequence is CSATDTNTGELFF. In nucleotides, the CDR3 is TGCAGTGCTACGGACACCAACACCGGGGAGCTGTTTTTT.

In this sample, this clonotype turned up a few times. This sequence joins TRBV12-3 or TRBV12-4 and TRBJ1-1, with D perhaps matching TRBD1 (5 bases). This CDR3 has 15 residues. The V and J ends lost 7 bases and 0 bases respectively, with 15 bases between them. CDR3: CASTERGRMNTEAFF. The CDR3 bases are TGTGCCAGCACCGAGCGGGGACGGATGAACACTGAAGCTTTCTTT.

This clonotype showed up just a few times. The DNA for the CDR3 is TGCGCCAGCAGCTCAAATAGCGGGAGGGCCGGGAGTGAGCAGTTCTTC. This codes for CASSSNSGRAGSEQFF. The chain employs TRBV5-1 and TRBJ2-1; TRBD2 agrees at 11 bases. Per the germline V gene, CDR1 is SGHRS and CDR2 is YFSETQ. This CDR3 contains 16 residues. After removal of 3 bases from V and 9 bases from J, the junction contained 11 bases not matched to a gene.

This clonotype has only a few counts. The chain couples TRBV29-1 to TRBJ2-3; 11 bases align to TRBD2. This CDR3 has 15 amino acids. Losses at the gene ends were 6 bases for V and 2 bases for J; bases not matched to a gene: 7. Germline V gives CDR1 SQVTM, CDR2 ANQGSEA. CDR3 DNA sequence: TGCAGCGTACTGGGGACTAGCGGCCCCACAGATACGCAGTATTTT. Translating gives CSVLGTSGPTDTQYF.

This clonotype was found a few times. The chain combines TRBV5-1 with TRBJ1-2; 9 bases map to TRBD1. This CDR3 contains 14 residues. Trimming removed 6 bases from V and 6 bases from J; junction bases left unmatched: 9. Germline CDR1 reads SGHRS; CDR2 reads YFSETQ. The CDR3 DNA reads as TGCGCCAGCACCCCGAACAGGGGGCAGGATGGCTACACCTTC. Its protein is CASTPNRGQDGYTF.